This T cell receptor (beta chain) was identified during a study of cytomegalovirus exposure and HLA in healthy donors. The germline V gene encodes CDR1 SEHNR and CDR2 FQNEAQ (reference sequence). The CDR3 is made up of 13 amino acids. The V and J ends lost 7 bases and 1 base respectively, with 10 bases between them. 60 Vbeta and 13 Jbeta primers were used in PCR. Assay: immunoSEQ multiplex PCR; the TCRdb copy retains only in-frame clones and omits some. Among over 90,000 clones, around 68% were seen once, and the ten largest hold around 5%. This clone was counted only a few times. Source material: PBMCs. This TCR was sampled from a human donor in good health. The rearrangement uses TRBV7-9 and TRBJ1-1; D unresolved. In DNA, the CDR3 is TGTGCCAGCATGGACGGGGAGAACACTGAAGCTTTCTTT. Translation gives CASMDGENTEAFF. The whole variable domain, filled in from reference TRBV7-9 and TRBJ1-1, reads DTGVSQNPRHKITKRGQNVTFRCDPISEHNRLYWYRQTLGQGPEFLTYFQNEAQLEKSRLLSDRFSAERPKGSFSTLEIQRTEQGDSAMYLCASMDGENTEAFFGQGTRLTVV.